The rows below give T cell receptor beta chains drawn from one sample of a study of CD8 T cells in Susac syndrome. In TCRdb, the immunoSEQ multiplex PCR reads were re-called with MiXCR into one record per CDR3 protein. The table includes 150,000 to 200,000 distinct CDR3 sequences, approximately 93% detected once. Source material: CD4+ T cells from PBMCs. The origin of the receptors is a human donor with multiple sclerosis. CDR3s include the opening cysteine and the closing phenylalanine or tryptophan. The order of the fields is V gene, D gene, J gene, clone size, CDR3 protein, CDR3 DNA. D genes are given only for firm matches. Size values are once, few and many counts, or a class for expanded clones, and some rows have none.

V gene: TRBV6-2/TRBV6-3
D gene: -
J gene: TRBJ2-7
clone size: -
CDR3 protein: CASSQWGRSYEQYF
CDR3 DNA: TGTGCCAGCAGTCAATGGGGCAGGTCCTACGAGCAGTACTTC

V gene: TRBV4-1
D gene: TRBD2
J gene: TRBJ2-1
clone size: once
CDR3 protein: CASSQGVAGGYNEQFF
CDR3 DNA: TGCGCCAGCAGCCAAGGGGTAGCGGGAGGCTACAATGAGCAGTTCTTC

V gene: TRBV12-3/TRBV12-4
D gene: -
J gene: TRBJ2-5
clone size: -
CDR3 protein: CASSSPPRDGETQYF
CDR3 DNA: TGTGCCAGCAGTTCCCCCCCCCGGGACGGAGAGACCCAGTACTTC

V gene: TRBV4-2
D gene: -
J gene: TRBJ1-4
clone size: -
CDR3 protein: CASSQDGVVRDEKLFF
CDR3 DNA: TGTGCCAGCAGCCAAGATGGGGTTGTTAGGGATGAAAAACTGTTTTTT

V gene: TRBV4-1
D gene: -
J gene: TRBJ2-7
clone size: -
CDR3 protein: CASSHERVYEQYF
CDR3 DNA: TGCGCCAGCAGCCATGAGCGAGTCTACGAGCAGTACTTC

V gene: TRBV5-1
D gene: -
J gene: TRBJ2-3
clone size: -
CDR3 protein: CATTTGWSTDTQYF
CDR3 DNA: TGCGCCACCACGACAGGATGGTCCACAGATACGCAGTATTTT

V gene: TRBV30
D gene: TRBD1
J gene: TRBJ2-7
clone size: -
CDR3 protein: CAWSGTGGGEQYF
CDR3 DNA: TGTGCCTGGAGTGGGACAGGGGGCGGCGAGCAGTACTTC

V gene: TRBV2
D gene: -
J gene: TRBJ1-4
clone size: -
CDR3 protein: CASIGTGEKLFF
CDR3 DNA: TGTGCCAGCATCGGGACTGGTGAAAAACTGTTTTTT

V gene: TRBV4-2
D gene: TRBD1
J gene: TRBJ1-2
clone size: -
CDR3 protein: CASSQLGQGNYGYTF
CDR3 DNA: TGTGCCAGCAGCCAATTGGGACAGGGCAACTATGGCTACACCTTC

V gene: TRBV20-1
D gene: -
J gene: TRBJ2-6
clone size: -
CDR3 protein: CSARRFWLGANVLTF
CDR3 DNA: TGCAGTGCTAGGAGGTTCTGGTTGGGGGCCAACGTCCTGACTTTC

V gene: TRBV19
D gene: -
J gene: TRBJ1-1
clone size: once
CDR3 protein: CASSRPVGETVNTEAFF
CDR3 DNA: TGTGCCAGTAGTAGACCGGTAGGGGAGACGGTGAACACTGAAGCTTTCTTT

V gene: TRBV4-1
D gene: -
J gene: TRBJ2-7
clone size: -
CDR3 protein: CASSQGPVRPYEQYF
CDR3 DNA: TGCGCCAGCAGCCAAGGCCCCGTAAGGCCCTACGAGCAGTACTTC

V gene: TRBV20-1
D gene: TRBD2
J gene: TRBJ2-1
clone size: -
CDR3 protein: CSAAAGTSGLYNEQFF
CDR3 DNA: TGCAGTGCTGCCGCAGGGACTAGCGGGCTGTACAATGAGCAGTTCTTC

V gene: TRBV5-1
D gene: -
J gene: TRBJ1-1
clone size: -
CDR3 protein: CASSLEGNTEAFF
CDR3 DNA: TGTGCCAGCAGCTTGGAAGGGAATACTGAAGCTTTCTTT

V gene: TRBV6-2/TRBV6-3
D gene: TRBD1
J gene: TRBJ1-2
clone size: -
CDR3 protein: CASSTPRDRSDTF
CDR3 DNA: TGTGCCAGCAGTACCCCACGGGACAGGTCGGACACATTC

V gene: TRBV7-8
D gene: TRBD2
J gene: TRBJ2-3
clone size: -
CDR3 protein: CASSPAEAGGDTQYF
CDR3 DNA: TGTGCCAGCAGCCCCGCGGAAGCGGGAGGCGATACGCAGTATTTT

V gene: TRBV25-1
D gene: -
J gene: TRBJ1-2
clone size: -
CDR3 protein: CASSPDLYGYTF
CDR3 DNA: TGTGCCAGCAGTCCGGATCTCTATGGCTACACCTTC

V gene: TRBV11-2
D gene: -
J gene: TRBJ2-5
clone size: -
CDR3 protein: CASSFWGSGETQYF
CDR3 DNA: TGTGCCAGCAGCTTTTGGGGGTCAGGAGAGACCCAGTACTTC

V gene: TRBV5-1
D gene: TRBD1
J gene: TRBJ1-1
clone size: -
CDR3 protein: CASSPQDRAFTEAFF
CDR3 DNA: TGCGCCAGCAGCCCTCAGGACAGGGCTTTCACTGAAGCTTTCTTT

V gene: TRBV5-1
D gene: -
J gene: TRBJ1-2
clone size: -
CDR3 protein: CASSFDPGNGYTF
CDR3 DNA: TGCGCCAGCAGCTTTGACCCGGGCAATGGCTACACCTTC

V gene: TRBV7-3
D gene: -
J gene: TRBJ2-5
clone size: -
CDR3 protein: CASSPRHGGETQYF
CDR3 DNA: TGTGCCAGCAGCCCCCGGCATGGGGGAGAGACCCAGTACTTC

V gene: TRBV29-1
D gene: TRBD1
J gene: TRBJ2-7
clone size: once
CDR3 protein: CSVPGTGRYEQYF
CDR3 DNA: TGCAGCGTACCCGGGACAGGGCGTTACGAGCAGTACTTC

V gene: TRBV4-2
D gene: -
J gene: TRBJ2-2
clone size: -
CDR3 protein: CASSQDSSTNTGELFF
CDR3 DNA: TGTGCCAGCAGCCAAGATAGCTCGACGAACACCGGGGAGCTGTTTTTT

V gene: TRBV7-6
D gene: -
J gene: TRBJ1-2
clone size: -
CDR3 protein: CASSFLYRKQGINYGYTF
CDR3 DNA: TGTGCCAGCAGCTTCCTTTATCGGAAACAGGGCATTAACTATGGCTACACCTTC

V gene: TRBV20-1
D gene: -
J gene: TRBJ1-1
clone size: -
CDR3 protein: CSARRGAANTEAFF
CDR3 DNA: TGCAGTGCTCGACGGGGGGCCGCGAACACTGAAGCTTTCTTT

V gene: TRBV29-1
D gene: -
J gene: TRBJ2-6
clone size: -
CDR3 protein: CSVVGLSGANVLTF
CDR3 DNA: TGCAGCGTTGTAGGGCTCTCTGGGGCCAACGTCCTGACTTTC

V gene: TRBV27
D gene: -
J gene: TRBJ2-1
clone size: -
CDR3 protein: CASTDWVNEQFF
CDR3 DNA: TGTGCCAGCACCGACTGGGTGAATGAGCAGTTCTTC

V gene: TRBV4-2
D gene: -
J gene: TRBJ2-5
clone size: -
CDR3 protein: CASSLSHRPAGETQYF
CDR3 DNA: TGTGCCAGCAGCCTATCCCACCGCCCGGCCGGTGAGACCCAGTACTTC

V gene: TRBV27
D gene: -
J gene: TRBJ1-5
clone size: -
CDR3 protein: CASSMTGQPQHF
CDR3 DNA: TGTGCCAGCAGTATGACGGGTCAGCCCCAGCATTTT

V gene: TRBV29-1
D gene: -
J gene: TRBJ2-3
clone size: -
CDR3 protein: CSPLGLTDTQYF
CDR3 DNA: TGCAGCCCTCTAGGCCTCACAGATACGCAGTATTTT

V gene: TRBV2
D gene: TRBD1
J gene: TRBJ1-2
clone size: once
CDR3 protein: CASRPDRAYGYTF
CDR3 DNA: TGTGCCAGCAGGCCTGACAGGGCCTATGGCTACACCTTC

V gene: TRBV4-1
D gene: -
J gene: TRBJ2-1
clone size: -
CDR3 protein: CASSQAGEGREQFF
CDR3 DNA: TGCGCCAGCAGCCAAGCGGGAGAAGGGCGTGAGCAGTTCTTC

V gene: TRBV19
D gene: -
J gene: TRBJ1-5
clone size: -
CDR3 protein: CASSASEGQPQHF
CDR3 DNA: TGTGCCAGTAGTGCATCCGAGGGGCAGCCCCAGCATTTT

V gene: TRBV5-1
D gene: -
J gene: TRBJ2-6
clone size: -
CDR3 protein: CASSLAEGGANVLTF
CDR3 DNA: TGCGCCAGCAGCTTGGCCGAAGGTGGGGCCAACGTCCTGACTTTC

V gene: TRBV20-1
D gene: -
J gene: TRBJ1-5
clone size: -
CDR3 protein: CSASSDSNQPQHF
CDR3 DNA: TGCAGTGCTTCCTCGGACAGCAATCAGCCCCAGCATTTT

V gene: TRBV12-3/TRBV12-4
D gene: -
J gene: TRBJ2-7
clone size: -
CDR3 protein: CASSNSKRGHEQYF
CDR3 DNA: TGTGCCAGCAGCAATAGTAAGAGAGGCCACGAGCAGTACTTC

V gene: TRBV7-2
D gene: TRBD1
J gene: TRBJ2-5
clone size: -
CDR3 protein: CASSPWAGGPQETQYF
CDR3 DNA: TGTGCCAGCAGCCCTTGGGCAGGGGGCCCCCAAGAGACCCAGTACTTC

V gene: TRBV14
D gene: -
J gene: TRBJ2-2
clone size: -
CDR3 protein: CASSRPLGHNTGELFF
CDR3 DNA: TGTGCCAGCTCCAGACCCCTTGGACATAACACCGGGGAGCTGTTTTTT

V gene: TRBV7-2
D gene: -
J gene: TRBJ2-1
clone size: -
CDR3 protein: CASSLVANRNEQFF
CDR3 DNA: TGTGCCAGCAGCTTAGTTGCTAATCGCAATGAGCAGTTCTTC

V gene: TRBV30
D gene: -
J gene: TRBJ1-5
clone size: -
CDR3 protein: CAWSQGNLNQPQHF
CDR3 DNA: TGTGCCTGGAGCCAGGGGAACCTCAATCAGCCCCAGCATTTT

V gene: TRBV5-1
D gene: -
J gene: TRBJ1-3
clone size: -
CDR3 protein: CASSLDSSGNTIYF
CDR3 DNA: TGCGCCAGCAGCTTGGACAGCTCTGGAAACACCATATATTTT